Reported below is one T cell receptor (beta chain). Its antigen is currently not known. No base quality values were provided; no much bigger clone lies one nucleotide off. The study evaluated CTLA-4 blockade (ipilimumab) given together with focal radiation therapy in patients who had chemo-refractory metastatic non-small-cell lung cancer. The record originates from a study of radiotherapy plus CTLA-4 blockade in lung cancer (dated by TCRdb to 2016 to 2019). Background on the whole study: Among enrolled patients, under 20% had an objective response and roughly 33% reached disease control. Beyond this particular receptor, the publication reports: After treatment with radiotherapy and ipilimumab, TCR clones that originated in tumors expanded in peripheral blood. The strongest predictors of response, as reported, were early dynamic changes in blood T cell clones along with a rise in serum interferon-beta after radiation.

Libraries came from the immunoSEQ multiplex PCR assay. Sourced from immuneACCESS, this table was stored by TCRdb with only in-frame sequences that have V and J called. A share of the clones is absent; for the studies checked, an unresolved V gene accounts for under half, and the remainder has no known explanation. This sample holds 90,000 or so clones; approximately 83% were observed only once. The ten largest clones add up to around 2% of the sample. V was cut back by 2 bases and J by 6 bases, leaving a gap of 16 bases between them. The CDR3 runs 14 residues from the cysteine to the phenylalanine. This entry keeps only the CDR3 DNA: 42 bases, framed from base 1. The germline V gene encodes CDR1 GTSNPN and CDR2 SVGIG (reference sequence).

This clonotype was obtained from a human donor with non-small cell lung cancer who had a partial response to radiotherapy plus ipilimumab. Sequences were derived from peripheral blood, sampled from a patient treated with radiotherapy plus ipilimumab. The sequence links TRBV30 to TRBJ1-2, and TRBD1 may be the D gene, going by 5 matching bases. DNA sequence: TGTGCCTGGAGTCCCAGGGTACGGCTAGATGGCTACACCTTC. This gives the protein CAWSPRVRLDGYTF.